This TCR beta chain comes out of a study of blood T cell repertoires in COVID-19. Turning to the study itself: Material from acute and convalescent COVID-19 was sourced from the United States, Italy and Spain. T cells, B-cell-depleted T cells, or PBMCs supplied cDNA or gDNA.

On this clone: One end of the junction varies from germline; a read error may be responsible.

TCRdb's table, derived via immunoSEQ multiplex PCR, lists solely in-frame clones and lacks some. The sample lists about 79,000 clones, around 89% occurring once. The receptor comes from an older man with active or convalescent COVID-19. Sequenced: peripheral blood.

The CDR3: CASSGGQLRDF. The CDR3 nucleotides are TGTGCCAGCAGTGGCGGACAGCTAAGGGACTTC. The V and J genes are TRBV12-3 or TRBV12-4 and TRBJ2-7, with D possibly being TRBD1 (6 bases). The CDR3 contains 11 residues.